The T cell receptor (beta chain) under discussion was sequenced for a study of cytomegalovirus exposure and HLA in healthy donors (dated by TCRdb to about 2017). Broadly, across the study: According to a later analysis, the approximately 130 validation repertoires were produced on the same platform as the approximately 620 repertoires of the first cohort. The study aimed to test whether signatures of past pathogen exposure could be identified by cataloging public T cell receptors. A separate validation cohort of some 130 different subjects was used in addition to the 666-subject first cohort. The study combined high-throughput TCR immunosequencing, statistical association of individual TCRs with disease status, and machine learning to predict cytomegalovirus infection status. Summary of the overall study and its limitations: The authors suggested that the approach could potentially be generalized to other disease states and immunological phenotypes. A later analysis had no HLA typing for the validation cohort, so co-occurrence there was scored across all 110 or so repertoires. In a later analysis, TCRs clustered in the first cohort were found to also tend to co-occur in the approximately 110 validation repertoires, with 94% of cluster scores above 0. While some public TCRs were present in many individuals, most TCR sequences turned up only very rarely across donors. A few of the identified cytomegalovirus-associated TCR beta chains were confirmed in vitro to be specific for cytomegalovirus antigens. The classifier was reported to diagnose cytomegalovirus status with high specificity and sensitivity in both the original cohort and the validation cohort. The study listed around 160 TCR beta chains as associated with cytomegalovirus.

Turning to this clone: No cognate antigen has been identified for it. It has no much larger one-base neighbor in the sample; base qualities were not kept.

Donors formed part of the validation cohort, which comprised some 120 subjects and was distinct from the first cohort of fewer than 750 subjects. The library relied on the immunoSEQ multiplex PCR assay. In the authors' own workflow: A statistical classification framework was built for diagnosing cytomegalovirus status from the catalog of TCR beta chain sequences. The table comes from immuneACCESS by way of TCRdb, which keeps in-frame sequences with V and J called. Part of the clones is missing from these tables; in studies checked, under half for an unresolved V gene and the rest for unknown reasons. Clonal size and the V and J genes are those of that table, whereas D and trimming came from the DNA. The sample has about 360,000 clones on record, roughly 90% of them singletons. The ten top clones hold 0.65% to 0.95% of the sample. The germline V gene specifies SGHRS as CDR1 and YFSETQ as CDR2. V has 4 bases trimmed and J has 4 bases trimmed; junction bases matching no gene number 8. The CDR3 covers 15 residues, taking in both the cysteine and the phenylalanine. The read is trimmed to its CDR3 DNA, 45 bases read in frame from base 1.

This clonotype was sampled from a woman younger than 35 in good health and CMV-seronegative. Here the chain combines TRBV5-1 and TRBJ2-3; 8 nucleotides in the junction match TRBD1. The specimen sequenced was PBMCs. The DNA sequence follows: TGCGCCAGCAGCGACCAGGGGGCCAAAGCAGATACGCAGTATTTT. Its product reads: CASSDQGAKADTQYF.